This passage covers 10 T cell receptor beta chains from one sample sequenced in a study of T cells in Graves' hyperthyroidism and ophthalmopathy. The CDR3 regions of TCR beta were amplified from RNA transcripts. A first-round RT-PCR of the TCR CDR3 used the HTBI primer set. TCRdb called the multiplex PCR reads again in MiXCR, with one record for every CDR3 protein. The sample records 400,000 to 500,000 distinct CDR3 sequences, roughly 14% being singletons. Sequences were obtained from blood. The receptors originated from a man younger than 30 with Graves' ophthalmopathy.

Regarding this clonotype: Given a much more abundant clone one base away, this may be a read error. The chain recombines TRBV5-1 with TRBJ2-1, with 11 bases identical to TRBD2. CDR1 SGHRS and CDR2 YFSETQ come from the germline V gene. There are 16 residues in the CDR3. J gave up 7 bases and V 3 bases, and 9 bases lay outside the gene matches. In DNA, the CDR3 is TGCGCCAGCAGCTCAGGTAGCGGGAGGGCCATGAATGAGCAGTTCTTC. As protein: CASSSGSGRAMNEQFF.

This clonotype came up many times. The CDR3 DNA is TGTGCCAGCAGTTCACTCGCCGACTCCTACGAGCAGTACTTC. Translated: CASSSLADSYEQYF. The chain employs TRBV12-3 or TRBV12-4 and TRBJ2-7; D gene ambiguous. The CDR3 has 14 residues. Trimming removed 4 bases from V and 0 bases from J, with 10 bases in between.

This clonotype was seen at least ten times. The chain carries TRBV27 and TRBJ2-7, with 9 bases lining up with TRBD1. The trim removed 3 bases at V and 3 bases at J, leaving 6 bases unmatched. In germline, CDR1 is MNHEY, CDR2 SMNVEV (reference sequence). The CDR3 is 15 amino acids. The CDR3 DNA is TGTGCCAGCAGTTTTACCGGGACAGGGTTCTACGAGCAGTACTTC. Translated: CASSFTGTGFYEQYF.

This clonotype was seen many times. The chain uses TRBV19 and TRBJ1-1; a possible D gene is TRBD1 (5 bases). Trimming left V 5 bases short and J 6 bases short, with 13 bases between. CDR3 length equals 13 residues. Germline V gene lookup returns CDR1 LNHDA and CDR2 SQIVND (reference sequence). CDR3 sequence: CASSPRGDSEAFF. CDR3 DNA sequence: TGTGCCAGTAGTCCGCGAGGGGACTCTGAAGCTTTCTTT.

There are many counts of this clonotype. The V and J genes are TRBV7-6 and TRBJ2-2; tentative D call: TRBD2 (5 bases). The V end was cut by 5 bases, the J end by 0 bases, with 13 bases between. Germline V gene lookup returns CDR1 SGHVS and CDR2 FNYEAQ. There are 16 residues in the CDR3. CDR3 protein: CASSPLSGTNTGELFF. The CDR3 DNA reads TGTGCCAGCAGCCCGCTGAGCGGTACGAACACCGGGGAGCTGTTTTTT.

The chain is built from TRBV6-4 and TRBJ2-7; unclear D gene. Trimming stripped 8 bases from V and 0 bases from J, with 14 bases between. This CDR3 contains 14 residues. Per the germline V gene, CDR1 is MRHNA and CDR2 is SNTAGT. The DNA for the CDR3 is TGTGCCAGCGAGGTCACGACGCACTCCTACGAGCAGTACTTC. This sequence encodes CASEVTTHSYEQYF.

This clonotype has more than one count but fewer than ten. The CDR3 sequence is CASRAPGGSYGYTF. Here the CDR3 DNA reads TGTGCCAGCAGAGCCCCAGGGGGCAGCTATGGCTACACCTTC. This chain links TRBV7-9 with TRBJ1-2; 8 bases align to TRBD1. Trimming took 6 bases from V and 4 from J; bases not matched to a gene: 7. Germline V gene lookup returns CDR1 SEHNR and CDR2 FQNEAQ (reference sequence). This CDR3 has 14 amino acids.

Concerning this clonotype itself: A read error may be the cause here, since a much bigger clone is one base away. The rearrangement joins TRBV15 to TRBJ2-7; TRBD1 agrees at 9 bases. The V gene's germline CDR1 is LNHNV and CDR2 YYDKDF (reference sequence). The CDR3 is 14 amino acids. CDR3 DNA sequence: TGTGCCACCAGCTTCGACAGGGGGTCCTACGAGCGGTACTTC. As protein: CATSFDRGSYERYF. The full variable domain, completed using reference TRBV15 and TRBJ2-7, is DAMVIQNPRYQVTQFGKPVTLSCSQTLNHNVMYWYQQKSSQAPKLLFHYYDKDFNNEADTPDNFQSRRPNTSFCFLDIRSPGLGDTAMYLCATSFDRGSYERYFGPGTRLTVT.

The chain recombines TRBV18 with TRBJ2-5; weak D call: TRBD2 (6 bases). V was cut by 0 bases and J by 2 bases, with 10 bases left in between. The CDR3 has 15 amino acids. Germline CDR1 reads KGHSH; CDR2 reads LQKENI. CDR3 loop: CASSPPGAGQETQYF. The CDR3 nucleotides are TGTGCCAGCTCACCACCCGGGGCGGGACAAGAGACCCAGTACTTC. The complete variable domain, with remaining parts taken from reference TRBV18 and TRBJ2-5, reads NAGVMQNPRHLVRRRGQEARLRCSPMKGHSHVYWYRQLPEEGLKFMVYLQKENIIDESGMPKERFSAEFPKEGPSILRIQQVVRGDSAAYFCASSPPGAGQETQYFGPGTRLLVL.

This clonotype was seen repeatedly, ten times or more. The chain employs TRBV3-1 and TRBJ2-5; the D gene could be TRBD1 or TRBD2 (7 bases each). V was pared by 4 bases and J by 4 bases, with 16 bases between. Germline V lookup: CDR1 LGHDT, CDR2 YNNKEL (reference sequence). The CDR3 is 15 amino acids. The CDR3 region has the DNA TGTGCCAGCAGCCGGATAGACAGGGAGGGAGAGACCCAGTACTTC. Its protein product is CASSRIDREGETQYF.